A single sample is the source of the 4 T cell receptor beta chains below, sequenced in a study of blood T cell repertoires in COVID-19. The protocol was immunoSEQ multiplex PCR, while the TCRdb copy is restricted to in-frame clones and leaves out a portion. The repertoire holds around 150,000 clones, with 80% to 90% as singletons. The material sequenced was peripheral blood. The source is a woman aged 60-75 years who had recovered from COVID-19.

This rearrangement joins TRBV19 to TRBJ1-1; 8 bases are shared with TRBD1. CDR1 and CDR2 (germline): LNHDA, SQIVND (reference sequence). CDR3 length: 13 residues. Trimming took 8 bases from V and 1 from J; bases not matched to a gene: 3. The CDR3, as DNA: TGTGCCAGTCAGGACAGGGCGAACACTGAAGCTTTCTTT. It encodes CASQDRANTEAFF. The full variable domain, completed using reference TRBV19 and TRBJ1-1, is DGGITQSPKYLFRKEGQNVTLSCEQNLNHDAMYWYRQDPGQGLRLIYYSQIVNDFQKGDIAEGYSVSREKKESFPLTVTSAQKNPTAFYLCASQDRANTEAFFGQGTRLTVV.

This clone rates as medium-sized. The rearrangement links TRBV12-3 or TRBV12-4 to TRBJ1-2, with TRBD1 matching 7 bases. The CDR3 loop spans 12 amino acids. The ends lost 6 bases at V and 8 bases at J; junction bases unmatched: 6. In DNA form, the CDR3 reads TGTGCCAGCAGCAAGACAGGGCGCGGCTACACCTTC. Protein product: CASSKTGRGYTF.

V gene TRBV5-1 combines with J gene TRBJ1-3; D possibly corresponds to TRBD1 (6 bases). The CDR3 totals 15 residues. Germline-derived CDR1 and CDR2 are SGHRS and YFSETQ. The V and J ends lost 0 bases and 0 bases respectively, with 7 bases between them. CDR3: CASSLGQVSGNTIYF. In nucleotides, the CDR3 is TGCGCCAGCAGCTTGGGACAGGTCTCTGGAAACACCATATATTTT. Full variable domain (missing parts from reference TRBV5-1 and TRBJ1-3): KAGVTQTPRYLIKTRGQQVTLSCSPISGHRSVSWYQQTPGQGLQFLFEYFSETQRNKGNFPGRFSGRQFSNSRSEMNVSTLELGDSALYLCASSLGQVSGNTIYFGEGSWLTVV.

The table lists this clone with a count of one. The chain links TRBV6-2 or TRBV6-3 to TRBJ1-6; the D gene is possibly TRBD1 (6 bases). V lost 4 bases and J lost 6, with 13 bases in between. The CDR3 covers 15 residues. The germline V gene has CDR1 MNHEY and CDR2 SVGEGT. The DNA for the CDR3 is TGTGCCAGCAGTTTGGCCGGGACAACTAATTCACCCCTCCACTTT. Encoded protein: CASSLAGTTNSPLHF.